This T cell receptor (beta chain) comes out of a study of patients and donors after allogeneic stem cell transplantation. In TCRdb, the RT-PCR reads were re-called with MiXCR into one record per CDR3 protein. Among under 200,000 distinct CDR3 sequences listed, approximately 30% were seen once. This CDR3 is 13 amino acids long. Between the trimmed V and J ends, which lost 6 bases and 5 bases, there was a span of 10 bases. Germline V gene lookup returns CDR1 MNHEY and CDR2 SMNVEV (reference sequence). The origin of this receptor is a human donor who was either an allogeneic HSCT recipient or a stem cell or donor lymphocyte infusion donor (not recorded which). It is not recorded whose cells these are; they may come from a transplant donor. The V gene is TRBV27, the J gene TRBJ2-2; D call uncertain. The sequencing input was blood, either unsorted or a sorted T cell fraction (not recorded which). In DNA, the CDR3 is TGTGCCAGCAGAGCTGACGGAACCGGGGAGCTGTTTTTT. It yields the protein CASRADGTGELFF.